The following is a T cell receptor (beta chain) sequence with its context. The data originate from a study of blood T cell repertoires in COVID-19. The wider study: From the United States, Italy and Spain came samples of acute and convalescent COVID-19. T cells, B-cell-depleted T cells, or PBMCs provided the cDNA or gDNA that served as material.

Trimming cost V 0 bases and J 5 bases; bases outside gene matches: 1. The CDR3 sequence is 15 residues long. Germline V CDR1 and CDR2: MNHNS, SASEGT. In the study's own analysis: Reference gene primer amplification gave estimated nucleated cell counts. Repertoires were generated with immunoSEQ multiplex PCR, while TCRdb's copy carries only in-frame clones and drops some. V and J calls plus clone size are reproduced from that table; the DNA served to infer D and trimming. This sample carries 40,000 to 55,000 clones, 85% to 95% of them seen once, and the ten largest clones take roughly 9.7%. The receptor comes from a woman aged 80 or older with acute or convalescent COVID-19. The chain links TRBV6-1 to TRBJ1-5; 10 bases are shared with TRBD1. The specimen was peripheral blood. The CDR3 DNA reads TGTGCCAGCAGTGAAGCCGGGACAGGGGATCAGCCCCAGCATTTT. It specifies CASSEAGTGDQPQHF.